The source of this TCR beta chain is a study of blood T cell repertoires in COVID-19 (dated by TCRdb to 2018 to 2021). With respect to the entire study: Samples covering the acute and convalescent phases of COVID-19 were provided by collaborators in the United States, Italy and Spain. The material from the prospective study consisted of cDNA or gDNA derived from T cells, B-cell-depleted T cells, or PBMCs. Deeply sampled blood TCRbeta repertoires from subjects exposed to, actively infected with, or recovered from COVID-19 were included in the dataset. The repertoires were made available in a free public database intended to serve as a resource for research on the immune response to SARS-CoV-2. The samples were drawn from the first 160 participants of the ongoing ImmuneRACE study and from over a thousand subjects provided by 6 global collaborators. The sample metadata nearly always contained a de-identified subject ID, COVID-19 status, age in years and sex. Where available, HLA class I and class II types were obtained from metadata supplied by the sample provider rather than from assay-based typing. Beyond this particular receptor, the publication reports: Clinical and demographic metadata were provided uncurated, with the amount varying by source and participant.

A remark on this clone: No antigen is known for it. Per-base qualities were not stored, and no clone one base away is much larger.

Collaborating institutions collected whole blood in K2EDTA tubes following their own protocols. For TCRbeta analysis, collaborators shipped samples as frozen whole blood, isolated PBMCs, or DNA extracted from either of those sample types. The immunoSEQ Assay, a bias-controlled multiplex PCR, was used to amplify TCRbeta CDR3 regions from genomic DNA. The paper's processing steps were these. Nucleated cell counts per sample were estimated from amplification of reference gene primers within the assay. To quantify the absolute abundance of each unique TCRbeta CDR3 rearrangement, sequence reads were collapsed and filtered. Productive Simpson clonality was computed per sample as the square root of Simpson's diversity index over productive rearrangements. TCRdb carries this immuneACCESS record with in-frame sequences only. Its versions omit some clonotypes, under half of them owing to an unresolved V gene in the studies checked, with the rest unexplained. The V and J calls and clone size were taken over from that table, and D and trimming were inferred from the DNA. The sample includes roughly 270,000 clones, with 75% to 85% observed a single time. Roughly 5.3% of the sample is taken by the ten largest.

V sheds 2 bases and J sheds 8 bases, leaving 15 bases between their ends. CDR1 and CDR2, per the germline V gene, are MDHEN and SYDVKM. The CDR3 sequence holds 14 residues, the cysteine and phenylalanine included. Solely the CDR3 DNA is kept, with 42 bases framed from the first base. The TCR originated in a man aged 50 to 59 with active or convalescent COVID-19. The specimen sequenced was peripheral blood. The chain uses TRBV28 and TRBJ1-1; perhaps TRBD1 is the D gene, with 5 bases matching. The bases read TGTGCCAGCAGTTTAAGTTCACAGAGGACAGAAGCTTTCTTT. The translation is CASSLSSQRTEAFF.